Listed below are T cell receptor beta chains from one sample, sequenced in a study of cytomegalovirus exposure and HLA in healthy donors. The assay was immunoSEQ multiplex PCR, and TCRdb's table has in-frame clones only and misses some. The sample lists 150,000 to 200,000 clones; about 90% were seen once. Sequenced sample: PBMCs. All receptors derive from a girl in the first two years of life in good health and CMV-seronegative. CDR3s include the opening cysteine and the closing phenylalanine or tryptophan. The order of the fields is clone size, V gene, D gene, J gene, CDR3 protein, CDR3 DNA. D genes are given only for firm matches. Some rows have no size entry. The others give once, few or many, or a class for an expanded clone.

size: -; V: TRBV6-6; D: -; J: TRBJ2-7; CDR3: CASAVADDYEQYF; DNA: TGTGCCAGCGCGGTGGCTGACGACTACGAGCAGTACTTC
size: -; V: TRBV5-1; D: -; J: TRBJ2-1; CDR3: CASSLWGEDDNEQFF; DNA: TGCGCCAGCAGCTTGTGGGGGGAAGATGACAATGAGCAGTTCTTC
size: -; V: TRBV19; D: -; J: TRBJ2-3; CDR3: CASSMGGQAPDTQYF; DNA: TGTGCCAGTAGTATGGGAGGACAGGCCCCAGATACGCAGTATTTT
size: -; V: TRBV6-1; D: TRBD2; J: TRBJ2-7; CDR3: CASRSGLAGGYEQYF; DNA: TGTGCCAGCAGATCGGGACTAGCGGGGGGCTACGAGCAGTACTTC
size: -; V: TRBV19; D: -; J: TRBJ1-1; CDR3: CASSIGQNTEAFF; DNA: TGTGCCAGTAGTATCGGTCAGAACACTGAAGCTTTCTTT
size: -; V: TRBV4-1; D: -; J: TRBJ2-1; CDR3: CASSQVLGRVADNEQFF; DNA: TGCGCCAGCAGCCAAGTATTGGGCAGGGTTGCCGACAATGAGCAGTTCTTC
size: once; V: TRBV28; D: -; J: TRBJ2-1; CDR3: CASSLGSYNEQFF; DNA: TGTGCCAGCAGTTTAGGTAGCTACAATGAGCAGTTCTTC
size: -; V: TRBV18; D: TRBD1; J: TRBJ1-2; CDR3: CASHQDREPYGYTF; DNA: TGTGCCAGCCACCAGGACAGGGAACCCTATGGCTACACCTTC
size: -; V: TRBV29-1; D: -; J: TRBJ2-5; CDR3: CSVDGVGQETQYF; DNA: TGCAGCGTTGACGGGGTGGGCCAAGAGACCCAGTACTTC
size: -; V: TRBV12-2; D: -; J: TRBJ2-7; CDR3: CASRLLPLRDRASYEQYF; DNA: TGTGCAAGTCGCTTATTGCCCTTGAGGGACAGGGCGTCCTACGAGCAGTACTTC
size: -; V: TRBV27; D: TRBD2; J: TRBJ2-4; CDR3: CASSRGIGGSETKNIQYF; DNA: TGTGCCAGCAGTAGAGGAATCGGGGGGAGCGAGACCAAAAACATTCAGTACTTC
size: -; V: TRBV19; D: TRBD2; J: TRBJ2-1; CDR3: CASSLAGVYNEQFF; DNA: TGTGCCAGTAGTTTGGCGGGAGTATACAATGAGCAGTTCTTC
size: -; V: TRBV4-2; D: TRBD2; J: TRBJ2-3; CDR3: CASSQDGRGADTQYF; DNA: TGTGCCAGCAGCCAAGATGGGAGGGGAGCAGATACGCAGTATTTT
size: -; V: TRBV15; D: TRBD2; J: TRBJ2-1; CDR3: CATSRGLAGPYNEQFF; DNA: TGTGCCACCAGCAGGGGCCTAGCGGGACCCTACAATGAGCAGTTCTTC
size: -; V: TRBV29-1; D: TRBD2; J: TRBJ2-1; CDR3: CSVESSGGPNNEQFF; DNA: TGCAGCGTTGAAAGTAGCGGGGGGCCGAACAATGAGCAGTTCTTC
size: -; V: TRBV27; D: -; J: TRBJ2-2; CDR3: CASSSHIRQGRANTGELFF; DNA: TGTGCCAGCAGTTCACACATCCGACAAGGCCGAGCGAACACCGGGGAGCTGTTTTTT
size: -; V: TRBV30; D: TRBD1; J: TRBJ1-6; CDR3: CAPPGTVYNSPLHF; DNA: TGTGCCCCCCCCGGGACAGTTTATAATTCACCCCTCCACTTT
size: -; V: TRBV6-5; D: TRBD2; J: TRBJ2-2; CDR3: CASSYAGGPGELFF; DNA: TGTGCCAGCAGTTATGCGGGAGGGCCCGGGGAGCTGTTTTTT
size: -; V: TRBV7-9; D: -; J: TRBJ1-1; CDR3: CASSLALIGGPAIEAFF; DNA: TGTGCCAGCAGCTTAGCGCTAATCGGGGGGCCGGCCATTGAAGCTTTCTTT
size: -; V: TRBV11-2; D: -; J: TRBJ2-7; CDR3: CASSLGRGRHIYEQYF; DNA: TGTGCCAGCAGCTTAGGCAGGGGCCGTCATATCTACGAGCAGTACTTC
size: -; V: TRBV11-2; D: TRBD2; J: TRBJ2-1; CDR3: CASSQASGGTYYNEQFF; DNA: TGTGCCAGCAGCCAGGCCAGCGGGGGGACCTATTACAATGAGCAGTTCTTC
size: -; V: TRBV21-1; D: -; J: TRBJ1-3; CDR3: CASSKVPGHRVNSGNTIYF; DNA: TGTGCCAGCAGCAAAGTCCCGGGGCACAGGGTAAATTCTGGAAACACCATATATTTT
size: once; V: TRBV7-2; D: -; J: TRBJ1-1; CDR3: CASSLTGVNTEAFF; DNA: TGTGCCAGCAGCTTAACGGGGGTGAACACTGAAGCTTTCTTT
size: -; V: TRBV7-2; D: TRBD2; J: TRBJ2-7; CDR3: CASSFRTSGNNEQYF; DNA: TGTGCCAGCAGCTTCCGGACTAGCGGGAATAACGAGCAGTACTTC
size: -; V: TRBV19; D: -; J: TRBJ1-6; CDR3: CASSMSTIRGDSPLHF; DNA: TGTGCCAGTAGTATGTCCACGATTAGGGGTGACTCACCCCTCCACTTT
size: -; V: TRBV15; D: -; J: TRBJ2-4; CDR3: CATSRDRAKYGAKNIQYF; DNA: TGTGCCACCAGCAGAGATCGTGCTAAGTACGGGGCCAAAAACATTCAGTACTTC
size: -; V: TRBV6-6; D: -; J: TRBJ1-5; CDR3: CASSYDWIQHF; DNA: TGTGCCAGCAGTTATGACTGGATCCAGCATTTT
size: few; V: TRBV27; D: -; J: TRBJ2-3; CDR3: CASQIARGSGTQYF; DNA: TGTGCCAGCCAGATCGCCCGGGGGTCCGGTACGCAGTATTTT
size: -; V: TRBV9; D: -; J: TRBJ1-2; CDR3: CASSPPDRANYGYTF; DNA: TGTGCCAGCAGCCCCCCTGACAGAGCTAACTATGGCTACACCTTC
size: -; V: TRBV6-5; D: -; J: TRBJ2-6; CDR3: CASSLTLSGANVLTF; DNA: TGTGCCAGCAGTTTGACTTTATCTGGGGCCAACGTCCTGACTTTC
size: -; V: TRBV9; D: -; J: TRBJ2-1; CDR3: CASSKSSYNEQFF; DNA: TGTGCCAGCAGCAAGAGCTCCTACAATGAGCAGTTCTTC
size: -; V: TRBV5-1; D: -; J: TRBJ2-1; CDR3: CASSPTTVPAFSSYNEQFF; DNA: TGCGCCAGCAGCCCCACGACAGTACCCGCCTTTAGCTCCTACAATGAGCAGTTCTTC
size: -; V: TRBV7-9; D: -; J: TRBJ2-7; CDR3: CASSSQTGRGRSYEQYF; DNA: TGTGCCAGCAGCTCCCAAACAGGGCGCGGGCGCTCCTACGAGCAGTACTTC
size: -; V: TRBV7-2; D: TRBD2; J: TRBJ2-1; CDR3: CASSPTGTSTYNEQFF; DNA: TGTGCCAGCAGCCCGACCGGGACTAGCACCTACAATGAGCAGTTCTTC
size: -; V: TRBV7-8; D: -; J: TRBJ2-3; CDR3: CASTPGRGTDTQYF; DNA: TGTGCCAGCACCCCCGGTAGAGGCACAGATACGCAGTATTTT
size: -; V: TRBV7-2; D: -; J: TRBJ1-5; CDR3: CASSLAVRGNQPQHF; DNA: TGTGCCAGCAGCTTAGCGGTGCGGGGGAATCAGCCCCAGCATTTT
size: -; V: TRBV9; D: TRBD2; J: TRBJ2-3; CDR3: CASSVALAGGTDTQYF; DNA: TGTGCCAGCAGCGTAGCCCTAGCGGGAGGCACAGATACGCAGTATTTT
size: -; V: TRBV6-5; D: -; J: TRBJ1-2; CDR3: CASSYSRIQGHGYTF; DNA: TGTGCCAGCAGTTACTCGCGGATTCAGGGGCATGGCTACACCTTC
size: -; V: TRBV9; D: -; J: TRBJ2-7; CDR3: CASSVGSPYEQYF; DNA: TGTGCCAGCAGCGTTGGGAGTCCCTACGAGCAGTACTTC
size: -; V: TRBV4-1; D: -; J: TRBJ1-6; CDR3: CASSQDHHLAYNSPLHF; DNA: TGCGCCAGCAGCCAAGATCACCACTTGGCCTATAATTCACCCCTCCACTTT
size: -; V: TRBV27; D: TRBD2; J: TRBJ2-1; CDR3: CASSQSGATYNEQFF; DNA: TGTGCCAGCAGCCAAAGCGGGGCCACCTACAATGAGCAGTTCTTC
size: -; V: TRBV6-1; D: TRBD2; J: TRBJ2-3; CDR3: CASRGTSGGAWTQYF; DNA: TGTGCCAGCAGGGGGACTAGCGGGGGGGCGTGGACGCAGTATTTT
size: once; V: TRBV7-9; D: -; J: TRBJ2-7; CDR3: CASSLGIAYEQYF; DNA: TGTGCCAGCAGCTTAGGCATAGCCTACGAGCAGTACTTC
size: -; V: TRBV15; D: TRBD1; J: TRBJ2-7; CDR3: CATSSGTGSSYEQYF; DNA: TGTGCCACCAGCAGCGGGACAGGGAGCTCCTACGAGCAGTACTTC
size: -; V: TRBV7-8; D: -; J: TRBJ2-3; CDR3: CASRPAVLAVDTQYF; DNA: TGTGCCAGCAGGCCTGCGGTACTAGCAGTAGATACGCAGTATTTT
size: -; V: TRBV18; D: TRBD1; J: TRBJ1-1; CDR3: CASSPDRKAPFTEAFF; DNA: TGTGCCAGCTCACCGGACAGGAAGGCCCCCTTCACTGAAGCTTTCTTT
size: once; V: TRBV9; D: -; J: TRBJ2-1; CDR3: CASSVGSYNEQFF; DNA: TGTGCCAGCAGCGTAGGGAGCTACAATGAGCAGTTCTTC
size: -; V: TRBV4-3; D: TRBD2; J: TRBJ2-7; CDR3: CASSPELAGGYEQYF; DNA: TGCGCCAGCAGCCCCGAACTAGCGGGAGGCTACGAGCAGTACTTC
size: -; V: TRBV25-1; D: TRBD1; J: TRBJ1-2; CDR3: CASSARTGQGVVGYTF; DNA: TGTGCCAGCAGTGCCCGAACGGGACAGGGTGTTGTTGGCTACACCTTC